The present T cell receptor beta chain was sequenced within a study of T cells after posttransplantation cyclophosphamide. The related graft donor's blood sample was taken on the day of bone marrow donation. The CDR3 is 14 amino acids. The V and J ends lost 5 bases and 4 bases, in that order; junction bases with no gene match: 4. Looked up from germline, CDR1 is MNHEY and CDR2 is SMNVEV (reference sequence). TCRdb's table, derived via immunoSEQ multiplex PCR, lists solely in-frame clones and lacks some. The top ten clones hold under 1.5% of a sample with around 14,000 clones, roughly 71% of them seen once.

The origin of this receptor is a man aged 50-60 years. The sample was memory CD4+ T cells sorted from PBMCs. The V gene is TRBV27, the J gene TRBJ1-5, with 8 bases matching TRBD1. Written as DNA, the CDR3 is TGTGCCAGCAGTCTTCAGGGGGCGAATCAGCCCCAGCATTTT. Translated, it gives CASSLQGANQPQHF.